The T cell receptor (beta chain) described here comes from a study of cytomegalovirus exposure and HLA in healthy donors. Study results and limitations: The study had only CMV serostatus as immune exposure information.

With 60 Vbeta and 13 Jbeta primers, the PCR was carried out. This table comes from immunoSEQ multiplex PCR, and its TCRdb copy is limited to in-frame clones, with some not included. The sample consists of tens of thousands of clones, approximately 65% of them appearing once. Comment on this clone: Its antigen is currently unknown.

This sequence originates from a woman aged 25 to 39 in good health and CMV-seropositive. Specimen: PBMCs.

The chain's CDR3 is CASSLNPAGGMNTGELFF. CDR3 DNA sequence: TGTGCCAGCAGCCTTAATCCAGCGGGGGGGATGAACACCGGGGAGCTGTTTTTT. The rearrangement joins TRBV5-5 to TRBJ2-2; 10 bases line up with TRBD2. The CDR3 runs 18 residues. V shed 4 bases and J 1 base; nucleotides not matched to a gene: 10. Looked up from germline, CDR1 is SGHKS and CDR2 is YYEKEE (reference sequence).